Presented here are 14 T cell receptor beta chains from one specimen sequenced in a study of CD8+ T cells in alopecia areata. Sequencing relied on a cDNA template that was reverse transcribed from extracted RNA. Only in-frame clones appear in the TCRdb table, and some are missing; sequencing was by immunoSEQ multiplex PCR. The table shows about 200,000 clones, with 50% to 70% occurring only once. This specimen was CD4+ T cells sorted from blood, taken at week 0. All receptors derive from a human donor with alopecia areata.

This clone has a handful of counts. This chain joins TRBV6-4 and TRBJ1-1; a weak D match, TRBD1 (5 bases). CDR1 is MRHNA, CDR2 SNTAGT, per germline. Deletions cut 5 bases from V and 3 bases from J, with 10 bases between. This CDR3 spans 13 amino acids. The CDR3 reads CASSTGADTEAFF. The CDR3 DNA follows: TGTGCCAGCAGTACAGGAGCAGACACTGAAGCTTTCTTT.

The genes are TRBV7-2 and TRBJ2-3, with D uncertain. This CDR3 region has 16 residues. The V gene lost 1 base and the J gene lost 0 bases, with 11 bases spanning the gap. Germline-derived CDR1 and CDR2 are SGHTA and FQGNSA. CDR3 amino acids: CASSLGGSTSTDTQYF. CDR3 sequence (DNA): TGTGCCAGCAGCTTAGGTGGGTCTACTAGCACAGATACGCAGTATTTT.

V usage is TRBV29-1 and J usage is TRBJ2-1; a weak D match, TRBD2 (5 bases). Germline assignment: CDR1 SQVTM and CDR2 ANQGSEA. The CDR3 is made up of 11 amino acids. V lost 4 bases to trimming and J lost 7 bases, with 8 bases between them. The CDR3 DNA reads TGCAGCGTTGGAGGGCAAAATGAGCAGTTCTTC. Protein: CSVGGQNEQFF.

The chain couples TRBV4-1 to TRBJ1-1; 9 bases are a match to TRBD1. The length of the CDR3 is 17 residues. V gave up 6 bases and J gave up 1 base; unmatched junction bases: 12. Germline assignment: CDR1 MGHRA and CDR2 YSYEKL. Here the CDR3 DNA reads TGCGCCAGCAGTCACCATACAGGGGGCGCGGAGAACACTGAAGCTTTCTTT. Amino acid sequence: CASSHHTGGAENTEAFF.

This chain uses TRBV5-1 with TRBJ2-4, with 7 nucleotides matching TRBD1. The germline gives CDR1 SGHRS, CDR2 YFSETQ. The CDR3 loop spans 15 amino acids. Trimming at V came to 0 bases and at J to 3 bases, leaving 3 bases not matched to a gene. The DNA of the CDR3 is TGCGCCAGCAGCTTGGGCCGGGACAGCAAAAACATTCAGTACTTC. Translated: CASSLGRDSKNIQYF.

The J gene is TRBJ1-5, the V gene TRBV19; maybe TRBD1 (5 bases). Trimming removed 7 bases from V and 2 bases from J, with 15 bases in between. The CDR3 extends over 15 amino acids. The germline V gene has CDR1 LNHDA and CDR2 SQIVND (reference sequence). The CDR3 DNA follows: TGTGCCAGTAAGCCAGGATGGGGCGGCAATCAGCCCCAGCATTTT. Translating gives CASKPGWGGNQPQHF.

CDR3 nucleotide sequence: TGTGCCAGCAACTATCAAGGGGGCTATGGCTACACCTTC. This encodes CASNYQGGYGYTF. This chain connects TRBV5-6 to TRBJ1-2; D perhaps matches TRBD1 (6 bases). This CDR3 has 13 amino acids. Germline values: CDR1 SGHDT, CDR2 YYEEEE. Trimming left V 6 bases short and J 4 bases short, with 13 bases between.

This clone was recorded only once. This chain connects TRBV11-2 to TRBJ1-2; 10 positions match TRBD1. Per the germline V gene, CDR1 is SGHAT and CDR2 is FQNNGV. This CDR3 has 15 amino acids. Germline trimming cut 5 bases from V and 8 bases from J; bases unmatched to any gene: 11. CDR3 coding DNA: TGTGCCAGCAGCCTAAGACAGGGGGCGATTGACGGCTACACCTTC. Protein product: CASSLRQGAIDGYTF.

The V and J genes are TRBV5-1 and TRBJ1-5, with 10 positions matching TRBD1. V shed 4 bases, J shed 2 bases, and the junction held 6 bases outside the gene matches. The CDR3 sequence is 16 residues long. The germline gives CDR1 SGHRS, CDR2 YFSETQ. CDR3 region: CASSPEGTGGNQPQHF. The CDR3 coding sequence is TGCGCCAGCAGCCCCGAGGGGACAGGGGGCAATCAGCCCCAGCATTTT.

The chain carries TRBV5-5 and TRBJ2-5; no definite D call. V lost 0 bases, J lost 4 bases, and 10 bases lay in between. There are 14 residues in the CDR3. The germline V gene has CDR1 SGHKS and CDR2 YYEKEE (reference sequence). The CDR3 DNA sequence: TGTGCCAGCAGCTTGGAACTGGGCCGAGAGACCCAGTACTTC. Protein: CASSLELGRETQYF.

The chain links TRBV7-3 to TRBJ2-3, with a weak D call TRBD2 (5 bases). This CDR3 region has 14 residues. Germline lookup yields CDR1 SGHTA and CDR2 FQGTGA. V lost 3 bases, J lost 6 bases, and 13 bases lay in between. CDR3 amino acids: CASSFRTVPDTQYF. The CDR3 nucleotides read TGTGCCAGCAGCTTCAGGACTGTTCCTGATACGCAGTATTTT.

V and J are TRBV5-1 and TRBJ2-7; D is possibly TRBD1 (6 bases). From germline, CDR1 is SGHRS and CDR2 YFSETQ. This CDR3 contains 15 residues. With 1 base removed from V and 2 bases from J, the gap between germline ends came to 13 bases. CDR3 nucleotides: TGCGCCAGCAGCTTGAGGCGAGGGGGAGCCTACGAGCAGTACTTC. As protein: CASSLRRGGAYEQYF.

This clone was picked up a small number of times. The genes are TRBV19 and TRBJ1-1; D gene unclear. Between the trimmed V and J ends, which lost 3 bases and 1 base, there was a span of 12 bases. Germline CDR1 reads LNHDA; CDR2 reads SQIVND (reference sequence). This CDR3 comprises 15 residues. CDR3 sequence reads: CASSIVGQKNTEAFF. The CDR3 bases are TGTGCCAGTAGTATTGTAGGGCAGAAGAACACTGAAGCTTTCTTT.

The chain carries TRBV9 and TRBJ2-7; the D gene is possibly TRBD1 (6 bases). The CDR3 extends over 18 amino acids. The V and J ends lost 4 bases and 0 bases respectively, with 23 bases between them. The germline V gene has CDR1 SGDLS and CDR2 YYNGEE. For the CDR3, the DNA is TGTGCCAGCAGCTCCAACCCCCGTCGACAGGAGTTCTCCTACGAGCAGTACTTC. Protein product: CASSSNPRRQEFSYEQYF.